Included here is one T cell receptor (beta chain) sequence, with context. This clonotype was detected ten times or more. Its antigen remains undetermined. No qualities accompany the bases; no much larger clone lies one base away. This specimen belongs to a study of T cells after yellow fever vaccination (dated by TCRdb to about 2019). Study-level background: The SMART-Seq v4 Ultra Low Input RNA kit was used to prepare libraries from fractions with low cell numbers. To follow T-cell clones before and after both primary and booster YFV17D yellow fever vaccination, bulk TCR alpha and beta repertoires underwent longitudinal sequencing. Bulk PBMC replicates and cell subsets were isolated from blood drawn at multiple timepoints before and after both primary and secondary immunization. The cohort comprised two healthy male donors, one aged 18 to 30 and one aged 30 to 39 years. The paper as a whole reports these results and caveats: The secondary T-cell response was weaker than the primary response but faster, peaking on day 5 instead of day 15. FACS-sorted repertoires could contain abundant contaminating clonotypes from the bulk population, so computational filtering was required. A small fraction of clonotypes appeared in both the CD4 and CD8 compartments, likely as a result of convergent recombination. Because the study included only a couple of donors, the extent to which the findings can be generalized is limited. After the booster, most clones that had expanded after primary vaccination were detected again (roughly 96% of CD4 and more than 80% of CD8), suggesting broad maintenance of memory.

For sequencing, an Illumina NovaSeq 6000 was employed. TCR cDNA was synthesized by 5'RACE template switching, which introduced a universal primer site and unique molecular identifiers. Priming of cDNA synthesis was performed from both the TCR alpha and TCR beta constant segments. Library amplification used two PCR steps, and the second PCR step added sample barcodes and sequencing adapters. Sequencing of libraries was performed on Illumina HiSeq 2500 (2x100 bp) or NovaSeq (2x150 bp). Under the source paper's analysis protocol: MIGEC was used to demultiplex reads and collapse the reads into UMI consensus sequences, and MiXCR was used for V(D)J alignment. Vaccine-responding clonotypes were identified with edgeR using replicate PBMC samples, with FDR below 0.01 and a log2 fold change above 5 up to day 15 being required. Each bulk clonotype received a CD4 or CD8 identity based on whether the sequenced CD4 or CD8 repertoire contained that clonotype at higher abundance. The public sequencing data were trimmed at Q25 with fastp and processed into clonotypes with MiXCR by TCRdb, which kept only in-frame beta chains. Each CDR3 protein gets just one entry, which takes the most common genes and DNA from the rows behind it. TCRdb, rather than the study authors, made the V and J calls. The sample contains roughly 350,000 distinct CDR3 sequences, about 4% of them found a single time. The top ten clonotypes cover approximately 23% of the sample.

This sample's treatment or condition label indicates: live attenuated yellow fever vaccine strain. At each blood-draw timepoint, two biological replicates of bulk PBMCs were obtained. A standard Ficoll-Paque protocol was used to isolate PBMCs from peripheral blood. TriZol was used to extract RNA from bulk PBMCs, CD4 and CD8 fractions, and dextramer-positive and dextramer-negative fractions. This sample comprised PBMCs, obtained 5 days after the yellow fever booster vaccination. This clonotype was sampled from a man aged 18-30 years who received the YFV17D yellow fever vaccine.

The nucleotide sequence reads TGTGCCAGCAGCTCCCCGGACAGTCTCCAAGAGACCCAGTACTTC. Its coded protein is CASSSPDSLQETQYF. The V and J segments used are TRBV7-2 and TRBJ2-5, with a tentative D gene TRBD1 over 6 matching bases. Sequences SGHTA (CDR1) and FQGNSA (CDR2) are obtained from the germline V gene. The CDR3, from cysteine to phenylalanine, totals 15 residues. CDR3 DNA only is kept here, 45 bases in frame from base 1. V was cut back by 4 bases and J by 1 base, leaving a gap of 13 bases between them. Extended through the reference TRBV7-2 and TRBJ2-5 proteins, this CDR3 yields the full variable domain: GAGVSQSPSNKVTEKGKDVELRCDPISGHTALYWYRQSLGQGLEFLIYFQGNSAPDKSGLPSDRFSAERTGGSVSTLTIQRTQQEDSAVYLCASSSPDSLQETQYFGPGTRLLVL.